The sequence of this TCR beta chain was determined in a study of blood T cell repertoires in COVID-19. Authors' processing steps: The authors estimated nucleated cell counts from reference gene primer amplification. Generated by immunoSEQ multiplex PCR, the TCRdb table keeps only in-frame clones and is missing some. V and J calls and clone size are given by that table; D and trimming were obtained from the DNA. The sample consists of about 270,000 clones, around 81% of them appearing once. V dropped 0 bases and J dropped 0 bases, with 20 bases sitting between them. Per germline, CDR1 SEHNR and CDR2 FQNEAQ (reference sequence). The CDR3 is 19 residues long.

The specimen was peripheral blood. This chain joins TRBV7-9 and TRBJ1-1; D is perhaps TRBD1 (5 bases). The source is a woman in her sixties with active or convalescent COVID-19. The DNA of the CDR3 is TGTGCCAGCAGCTTAGCCAGGGTAGCTTTGAAAGCCATGAACACTGAAGCTTTCTTT. Translated, it gives CASSLARVALKAMNTEAFF.